This T cell receptor beta chain was profiled in a study of CD8 T cells in Susac syndrome. The patients serving as multiple sclerosis controls were treatment-naive. They had stable or active relapsing-remitting disease and fulfilled revised McDonald criteria. It was negative isolation that provided the CD8+ and CD4+ T cells, whereas TEMRA cells were enriched by FACS. The RNA input was about 0.45 to 1 ug, and it was reverse transcribed with random hexamers. Using its own MiXCR run on the immunoSEQ multiplex PCR reads, TCRdb lists one record per CDR3 protein. The table lists a few hundred thousand distinct CDR3 sequences, 93% of them singletons. CDR3 size: 16 residues. CDR1 and CDR2 (germline): SGHRS, YFSETQ. Trimming left V 0 bases short and J 1 base short, with 10 bases between.

The sample was CD4+ T cells from PBMCs. This sequence originates from a human donor with multiple sclerosis. This chain connects TRBV5-1 to TRBJ2-2, with a weak D call TRBD1 (5 bases). DNA for the CDR3: TGCGCCAGCAGCTTGGATGGGCAGGGGAACACCGGGGAGCTGTTTTTT. This translates into CASSLDGQGNTGELFF.